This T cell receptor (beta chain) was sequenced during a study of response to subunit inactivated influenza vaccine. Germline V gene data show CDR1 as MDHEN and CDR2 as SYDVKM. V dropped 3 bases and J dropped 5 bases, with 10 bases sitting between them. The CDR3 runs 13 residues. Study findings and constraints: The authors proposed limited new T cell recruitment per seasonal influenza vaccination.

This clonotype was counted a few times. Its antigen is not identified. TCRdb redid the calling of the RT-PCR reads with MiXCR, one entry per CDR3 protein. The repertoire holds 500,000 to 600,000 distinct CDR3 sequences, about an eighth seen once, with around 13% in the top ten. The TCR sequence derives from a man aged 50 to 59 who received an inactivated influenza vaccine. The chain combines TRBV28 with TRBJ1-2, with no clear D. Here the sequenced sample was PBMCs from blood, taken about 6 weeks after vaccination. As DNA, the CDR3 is TGTGCCAGCAGTTTGCCGGCTAGATATGGCTACACCTTC. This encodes CASSLPARYGYTF.